The text below deals with one TCR beta chain. The data were taken from a study of blood T cell repertoires in COVID-19. Study details: Samples representing acute and convalescent COVID-19 were sourced from the United States, Italy and Spain. T cells, B-cell-depleted T cells, or PBMCs supplied cDNA or gDNA.

Seattle-derived patients entered the study during active infection and were followed longitudinally. CDR3 size: 16 residues. Germline CDR1 and CDR2: SGDLS and YYNGEE. V trimming: 0 bases; J trimming: 3 bases; junction bases outside the gene matches: 9. Method: immunoSEQ multiplex PCR; TCRdb's copy keeps in-frame clones and lacks some. Found here are over 400,000 clones, less than 90% of them singletons; the top ten hold 7.5% to 9.5%. The TCR was taken from a woman in her forties or fifties with COVID-19, enrolled during active disease. The rearrangement links TRBV9 to TRBJ2-7; 7 bases are shared with TRBD1. The sample consisted of peripheral blood. The CDR3 sequence is CASSVGGQAVLYEQYF. The CDR3 coding sequence is TGTGCCAGCAGCGTAGGTGGACAGGCCGTTCTCTACGAGCAGTACTTC.